Listed below are T cell receptor beta chains from one sample, sequenced in a study of blood T cell repertoires in COVID-19. Data came from immunoSEQ multiplex PCR; TCRdb stores just in-frame clones and leaves some out. The sample lists more than 95,000 clones; 70% to 90% were seen once. Sample: peripheral blood. The receptors were gathered from a middle-aged man with acute or convalescent COVID-19. Each CDR3 is given with its conserved first and last residue. A D gene is named only where the DNA matches it firmly. Size is omitted from some rows. Given values are once, few, many or a class for expanded clones.

TRBV5-1	-	TRBD1	TRBJ1-4	TGCGCCAGCAGCGTCGGGACAGGTCTTCATGAAAAACTGTTTTTT	CASSVGTGLHEKLFF
TRBV11-2	-	-	TRBJ2-1	TGTGCCAGCAGCTTACTCGCGACATCCTACAATGAGCAGTTCTTC	CASSLLATSYNEQFF
TRBV6-1	-	-	TRBJ1-5	TGTGCCAGCAGTGAAGCGGGGGGACCCTGGACAAGATCCCAGCATTTT	CASSEAGGPWTRSQHF
TRBV29-1	once	-	TRBJ1-1	TGCAGCGTTGAAGAAGGGGAAATGAACACTGAAGCTTTCTTT	CSVEEGEMNTEAFF
TRBV24-1	once	-	TRBJ1-5	TGTGCCACCAGTGATGGGTCAGGGCTCCATCAGCCCCAGCATTTT	CATSDGSGLHQPQHF
TRBV4-1	-	-	TRBJ2-3	TGCGCCAGCAGCCAAGATCGGTTCTATAGCACAGATACGCAGTATTTT	CASSQDRFYSTDTQYF
TRBV2	-	-	TRBJ1-2	TGTGCCAGCAGTGAAGACCGGGGTGGCTACACCTTC	CASSEDRGGYTF
TRBV5-1	-	-	TRBJ2-5	TGCGCCAGCAGACAGACCCAGGGTGGAGAGACCCAGTACTTC	CASRQTQGGETQYF
TRBV2	-	TRBD2	TRBJ2-3	TGTGCCACCTCGGGCCCCGGAGCGGGAGTTTCCACAGATACGCAGTATTTT	CATSGPGAGVSTDTQYF
TRBV19	once	TRBD2	TRBJ2-5	TGTGCCAGTAGTTTAGACACTAGCGGAGAGACCCAGTACTTC	CASSLDTSGETQYF
TRBV19	many	-	TRBJ1-5	TGTGCCAGTATCGGAGGCAGCCACCAGCATTTT	CASIGGSHQHF
TRBV11-2	-	-	TRBJ2-3	TGTGCCAGCAGCTCAAACGGAGGGGATCTCCCCAATACGCAGTATTTT	CASSSNGGDLPNTQYF
TRBV5-1	-	-	TRBJ1-2	TGCGCCAGCAGCTTGGGGGGGACTTATGGCTACACCTTC	CASSLGGTYGYTF
TRBV11-2	once	-	TRBJ2-2	TGTGCCAGCAGCTTAGATTTAGGGGTGGGCACCGGGGAGCTGTTTTTT	CASSLDLGVGTGELFF
TRBV20-1	-	-	TRBJ1-2	TGCAGTGCGGAGGACAGTTTAGGCTACACCTTC	CSAEDSLGYTF
TRBV30	-	-	TRBJ2-5	TGTGCCGTCAGCCTAGGATCAGAGACCCAGTACTTC	CAVSLGSETQYF
TRBV7-2	-	TRBD1	TRBJ1-2	TGTGCCAGCAGCCCAGACAGGGTGGGCTATGGCTACACCTTC	CASSPDRVGYGYTF
TRBV24-1	-	TRBD2	TRBJ2-3	TGTGCCACCAGTGCACCGGGAGGGCCAGCAGATACGCAGTATTTT	CATSAPGGPADTQYF
TRBV7-9	-	TRBD2	TRBJ2-7	TGTGCCAGCAGCTTAGACCTCAGCGGGAGTCGCGACGAGCAGTACTTC	CASSLDLSGSRDEQYF
TRBV19	-	TRBD2	TRBJ2-3	TGTGCCAGTAGTATATGGCCCAGCGGGAGGCGGGATACGCAGTATTTT	CASSIWPSGRRDTQYF
TRBV11-2	-	TRBD1	TRBJ2-7	TGTGCCAGCAGCTACACCGTGGGGACAGGGAGCTCCTACGAGCAGTACTTC	CASSYTVGTGSSYEQYF
TRBV18	once	-	TRBJ2-5	TGTGCCAGCTCACCACCCGATCAGGGGGGTATGACCCAGTACTTC	CASSPPDQGGMTQYF
TRBV5-1	-	TRBD2	TRBJ2-7	TGCGCCAGCAGCCGGACTAGCCCTTCGGGAGAGCAGTACTTC	CASSRTSPSGEQYF
TRBV7-9	-	-	TRBJ2-3	TGTGCCAGCAGCTTAGATCTGGGCCCCACAGATACGCAGTATTTT	CASSLDLGPTDTQYF
TRBV18	-	TRBD1	TRBJ2-5	TGTGCCAGCTCACCGGACAGGGAGGTCGAGACCCAGTACTTC	CASSPDREVETQYF
TRBV11-2	once	TRBD1	TRBJ1-1	TGTGCCAGCAGCACAGGGGGCACAAACACTGAAGCTTTCTTT	CASSTGGTNTEAFF
TRBV19	-	-	TRBJ1-5	TGTGCCAGTAGTTCCACAGGGCCCAATCAGCCCCAGCATTTT	CASSSTGPNQPQHF
TRBV24-1	once	-	TRBJ1-2	TGTGCCACCAGTGATGCGGCGGATGGCTACACCTTC	CATSDAADGYTF
TRBV7-2	-	TRBD2	TRBJ2-5	TGTGCCAGCAGCTTTCCGACTGGGAGGGGCCAAGAGACCCAGTACTTC	CASSFPTGRGQETQYF
TRBV6-6	-	TRBD1	TRBJ1-1	TGTGCCAGCATTCAGGGGGCGACGAACACTGAAGCTTTCTTT	CASIQGATNTEAFF
TRBV6-5	-	-	TRBJ2-3	TGTGCCAGCAGTTACCGCGGCCCTCCCAGCACAGATACGCAGTATTTT	CASSYRGPPSTDTQYF
TRBV5-4	once	-	TRBJ1-1	TGTGCCAGCAGCTTAGGGTTAGGAGGCGAAGCTTTCTTT	CASSLGLGGEAFF
TRBV25-1	once	-	TRBJ1-1	TGTGCCAGCAGTAAATCTAGGGGCCATGGCGAAACTGAAGCTTTCTTT	CASSKSRGHGETEAFF
TRBV21-1	-	-	TRBJ2-7	TGTGCCAGCAGCAATGTGGAGGGCCCCCAGCTAGAGCAGTACTTC	CASSNVEGPQLEQYF
TRBV12-5	-	TRBD1	TRBJ2-5	TGTGCTAGTGGTAATGGACAGGGGCGCCGTAAAGAGACCCAGTACTTC	CASGNGQGRRKETQYF
TRBV6-5	once	-	TRBJ1-5	TGTGCCAGCCGTTTAGACGGGAATCAGCCCCAGCATTTT	CASRLDGNQPQHF
TRBV30	-	TRBD1	TRBJ1-1	TGTGCCTGGATCCGAGGGGGCGTAAAAGAAGCTTTCTTT	CAWIRGGVKEAFF
TRBV10-2	few	TRBD1	TRBJ1-2	TGCGCCAGCAAACCGGGACAGGGGGCAATCGGGGATGGCTACACCTTC	CASKPGQGAIGDGYTF
TRBV10-3	-	TRBD2	TRBJ2-5	TGTGCCATCAGAGCAGCGGGAGGGGCCCAAGAGACCCAGTACTTC	CAIRAAGGAQETQYF
TRBV27	once	TRBD1	TRBJ2-7	TGTGCCAGCAGTTGGACAGGGAGCTCCTACGAGCAGTACTTC	CASSWTGSSYEQYF
TRBV5-1	-	-	TRBJ2-1	TGCGCCAGCAGCTTTGAGGGATTGGATGAGCAGTTCTTC	CASSFEGLDEQFF
TRBV5-1	-	TRBD2	TRBJ2-3	TGCGCCAGCAGCGTTACGGGAGGACCACGGGATACGCAGTATTTT	CASSVTGGPRDTQYF
TRBV11-2	once	-	TRBJ2-5	TGTGCCAGCAGCTTAGCGGCGTATCGAGGCCAAGAGACCCAGTACTTC	CASSLAAYRGQETQYF
TRBV6-1	-	-	TRBJ1-4	TGTGCCAGCAGTGAACTCTCAACTAATGAAAAACTGTTTTTT	CASSELSTNEKLFF
TRBV14	-	TRBD1	TRBJ2-7	TGTGCCAGCAGCCAAGCAGGGGGCTACGAGCAGTACTTC	CASSQAGGYEQYF
TRBV6-5	-	-	TRBJ2-1	TGTGCCACCAAAAAGTTTCAAGGCGGCGAGCAGTTCTTC	CATKKFQGGEQFF
TRBV19	-	TRBD2	TRBJ2-2	TGTGCCAGTAAGGTTGGGACTAGCGATCATGTATGGGACACCGGGGAGCTGTTTTTT	CASKVGTSDHVWDTGELFF
TRBV2	-	TRBD1	TRBJ1-5	TGTGCCAGCAGTGTTCAGGGGGGACCTTATAGCAATCAGCCCCAGCATTTT	CASSVQGGPYSNQPQHF
TRBV7-2	-	-	TRBJ2-5	TGTGCCAGCAGCTTAGCCTCAAGCGGCCAAGGGACCCAGTACTTC	CASSLASSGQGTQYF
TRBV6-1	once	-	TRBJ1-4	TGTGCCAGCAGTGAAAGTAGCGGGGATGAAAAACTGTTTTTT	CASSESSGDEKLFF
TRBV5-1	-	TRBD2	TRBJ2-7	TGCGCCAGCAGACTCGGGACTAGCGTAGAGCAGTACTTC	CASRLGTSVEQYF
TRBV24-1	-	TRBD1	TRBJ1-5	TGTGCCACCAGTGATTTTATACAGGGGACCCTTAATCAGCCCCAGCATTTT	CATSDFIQGTLNQPQHF
TRBV5-5	-	-	TRBJ1-3	TGTGCCAGCAGCTTCATTGGACACTCCAGCTCTGGAAACACCATATATTTT	CASSFIGHSSSGNTIYF
TRBV4-3	-	-	TRBJ2-1	TGCGCCAGCAGCCAAGAAGGGGTAAGCAATGAGCAGTTCTTC	CASSQEGVSNEQFF
TRBV4-3	-	-	TRBJ1-1	TGCGCCAGCAGCCAAGATACCGGAGCGGGAGACACTGAAGCTTTCTTT	CASSQDTGAGDTEAFF
TRBV15	-	TRBD2	TRBJ2-5	TGTGCCACCAGCAGAGATAGCGCTAGCGGGAGGGTTTCAGAGACCCAGTACTTC	CATSRDSASGRVSETQYF
TRBV4-1	-	TRBD2	TRBJ2-7	TGCGCCAGCAGCCAATCTAGCGGGAGAGCCTACGAGCAGTACTTC	CASSQSSGRAYEQYF